Sequencing of this TCR beta chain was carried out in a study of CD8 T cells in ankylosing spondylitis (dated by TCRdb to between 2016 and 2019). Turning to the overall study: The study set out to find disease-linked TCR variants by profiling T cell receptor beta repertoires in ankylosing spondylitis patients and healthy donors. The full study cohort was made up of about two dozen ankylosing spondylitis patients and over 90 healthy donors. Peripheral blood was sampled, and synovial fluid was additionally collected from ankylosing spondylitis patients. Results and caveats for the whole study, not just this receptor: A CD8+ phenotype was shown by the disease-linked clones, which were found at relatively low frequencies in peripheral blood. Some motif variants had previously been reported in the synovial fluid and blood of reactive arthritis patients, which suggests shared mechanisms of disease initiation. The disease-linked clones were reported as significantly enriched in matched synovial fluid samples from ankylosing spondylitis patients. A TCR beta motif of several highly homologous amino acid variants appeared characteristic of blood from ankylosing spondylitis patients.

Sequenced on an Illumina HiSeq 2500. TCR beta libraries were prepared by quantitative 5'-RACE with molecular barcodes. From the authors' description of their analysis: Disease-linked TCR variants were identified with a new computational method built on a probabilistic model of VDJ rearrangement. TCRdb passed the public sequencing reads through fastp at Q25 and MiXCR, retaining productive beta sequences. Duplicate CDR3 protein sequences are folded into a single record with the most common DNA and genes. TCRdb, rather than the study authors, made the V and J calls. The sample data list hundreds of thousands of distinct CDR3 sequences, and about 13% of these were observed just once. The ten largest make up nearly 7% of the sample. This clonotype was recorded only once. Its binding antigen is unknown. Base qualities were left out, and no much larger clone turns up one base away. One read is thin evidence.

CDR1 and CDR2, looked up from the germline V gene, are SGHRS and YFSETQ. The CDR3 holds 13 amino acids from the cysteine to the phenylalanine. Only the CDR3 region is kept as DNA, spanning 39 bases read in frame from base 1. After removal of 2 bases from V and 9 bases from J, the junction retains 5 bases not matched to a gene. This sequence was found in a male donor with ankylosing spondylitis. The rearranged segments are TRBV5-1 and TRBJ1-5; TRBD1 lines up with 7 middle nucleotides. Sequenced: blood, either unsorted or a sorted T cell fraction (not recorded which). The DNA sequence is TGCGCCAGCAGCTTAGGGGGCAATTGGCCCCAGCATTTT. This sequence encodes CASSLGGNWPQHF.